This entry lists 9 T cell receptor beta chains sequenced from one sample in a study of blood T cell repertoires in COVID-19. Clones were read by immunoSEQ multiplex PCR, and TCRdb kept only the in-frame ones, dropping some. In the table there are approximately 200,000 clones, about four fifths of which are singletons. The specimen was PBMCs or T cells enriched from blood (not recorded which). Every receptor here comes from a woman in her twenties or thirties who had recovered from COVID-19.

This chain uses TRBV5-4 with TRBJ2-3; 7 bases agree with TRBD2. The J segment lost 0 bases and the V segment lost 4 bases, leaving 8 bases of the junction unmatched. CDR1 and CDR2 from the germline V gene are SGHNT and YYREEE (reference sequence). CDR3 length: 16 residues. The CDR3 loop reads CASSLGGSLSTDTQYF. The CDR3, as DNA: TGTGCCAGCAGCCTCGGGGGGTCTCTTAGCACAGATACGCAGTATTTT.

The rearrangement uses TRBV5-1 and TRBJ2-3; TRBD1 matches 10 bases. Germline V gene data show CDR1 as SGHRS and CDR2 as YFSETQ. The trim removed 3 bases at V and 3 bases at J, leaving 1 base unmatched. The CDR3 has 14 amino acids. CDR3 sequence reads: CASSSDRGTDTQYF. CDR3 DNA: TGCGCCAGCAGCTCGGACAGGGGGACAGATACGCAGTATTTT.

J is TRBJ2-7 and V is TRBV7-9, with no clear D. Trimming took 2 bases from V and 6 from J, leaving 11 bases between them. Germline assignment: CDR1 SEHNR and CDR2 FQNEAQ (reference sequence). This CDR3 comprises 13 residues. CDR3 bases: TGTGCCAGCAGCTTATATCCCCTAGGCGAGCAGTACTTC. Amino acids: CASSLYPLGEQYF.

The V call is TRBV28, the J call TRBJ1-2; weak D call: TRBD1 (6 bases). The V end was cut by 5 bases, the J end by 9 bases, with 22 bases between. This CDR3 has 15 residues. Germline V lookup: CDR1 MDHEN, CDR2 SYDVKM. CDR3 nucleotides: TGTGCCAGCAGTCCCGGTTTCCACAGGGCCATAAGCTACACCTTC. Protein product: CASSPGFHRAISYTF.

The chain joins TRBV5-1 to TRBJ2-6; 8 bases fit TRBD1. CDR1 and CDR2 from the germline V gene are SGHRS and YFSETQ. The ends lost 1 base at V and 0 bases at J; junction bases unmatched: 9. This CDR3 spans 19 amino acids. This chain's CDR3 is CASSLSTGQGYSGANVLTF. The CDR3 nucleotides are TGCGCCAGCAGCTTGTCCACAGGACAGGGCTACTCTGGGGCCAACGTCCTGACTTTC.

The rearrangement links TRBV28 to TRBJ1-2; 7 bases match TRBD1. J lost 1 base, V lost 8 bases, and 7 bases had no gene match. This CDR3 has 14 residues. Looked up from germline, CDR1 is MDHEN and CDR2 is SYDVKM. This chain's CDR3 is CASRGSGGNYGYTF. The DNA of the CDR3 is TGTGCCAGCCGGGGTTCAGGGGGTAACTATGGCTACACCTTC.

The V gene is TRBV7-3, the J gene TRBJ2-3; 10 nucleotides align to TRBD2. CDR1 and CDR2 (germline): SGHTA, FQGTGA. The length of the CDR3 is 18 residues. Trimming cost V 2 bases and J 6 bases; bases outside gene matches: 14. The CDR3 loop reads CASSLVGPRSGRADTQYF. In nucleotides, the CDR3 is TGTGCCAGCAGCTTAGTCGGTCCCCGAAGCGGGAGGGCTGATACGCAGTATTTT.

The V call is TRBV2, the J call TRBJ1-4; D uncertain. The V end was cut by 7 bases, the J end by 5 bases, with 14 bases between. The CDR3 totals 14 residues. Germline V gene sequence: CDR1 SNHLY, CDR2 FYNNEI. CDR3 bases: TGTGCCAGCATCCCACCGCTACGGAATGAAAAACTGTTTTTT. Translating gives CASIPPLRNEKLFF.

The table lists this clone with a count of one. The V and J genes are TRBV7-8 and TRBJ1-4; 9 nucleotides agree with TRBD1. The junction had 3 bases not matched to a gene; V was cut back by 0 bases and J by 7 bases. CDR1 and CDR2 from the germline V gene are SGHVS and FQNEAQ. This CDR3 is 15 amino acids long. The CDR3 nucleotides read TGTGCCAGCAGCTTAGCGCCGGGACAGGGTGAAAAACTGTTTTTT. Its protein product is CASSLAPGQGEKLFF.